This T cell receptor beta chain comes out of a study of neurological immune-mediated disorders. Study-level results: Multiple sclerosis, the disease with the least TCR clonal expansion, fell below healthy controls, whereas HTLV-1-associated myelopathy showed the most.

This clonotype has at least ten counts. The antigen remains unidentified. From 15-18 subjects, each sequencing run yielded over 160 million TCR-beta sequences. TCRdb itself ran the 5' RACE reads through MiXCR, one entry per CDR3 protein. The sample carries 50,000 to 65,000 distinct CDR3 sequences, less than 4.5% recorded once. The receptor's source is a man younger than 45 with multiple sclerosis. What was sequenced was PBMCs.

The CDR3 sequence is CASSVERGVGSNEQFF. Here the CDR3 DNA reads TGTGCCAGCAGCGTAGAAAGGGGGGTAGGAAGCAATGAGCAGTTCTTC. This chain uses TRBV9 with TRBJ2-1; possibly TRBD1 or TRBD2 for D (6 bases each). The CDR3 totals 16 residues. Germline V gene lookup returns CDR1 SGDLS and CDR2 YYNGEE. Between the trimmed V and J ends, which lost 0 bases and 6 bases, there was a span of 16 bases.